Given below is one TCR beta chain in context. Its antigen is as yet unknown. This record comes from a study of identical twins. Study-wide points: Beta clonotypes that were abundant in cord blood contained fewer insertions, a pattern absent from memory repertoires. Low generation probability was overrepresented in out-of-frame alpha sequences shared by twins. Invariant cells of the MAIT and iNKT types might have partly distorted the zero-insertion analyses.

Via MiXCR, TCRdb re-called the 5' RACE reads, giving one row per CDR3 protein. There are hundreds of thousands of distinct CDR3 sequences in the sample; over 12% occur only once, and approximately 8.8% lies in the top ten. The source of this sequence is a woman aged 18-29 years in good health. The sample comprised memory (CD45RO+) T cells sorted from blood.

The CDR3 region is CASSYPVLFSGSRSYEQYF. CDR3 sequence (DNA): TGTGCCAGCAGTTACCCTGTACTTTTCTCCGGGAGTCGCTCCTACGAGCAGTACTTC. V usage is TRBV6-2 or TRBV6-3 and J usage is TRBJ2-7; the D gene is possibly TRBD2 (6 bases). This CDR3 has 19 amino acids. Germline V gene lookup returns CDR1 MNHEY and CDR2 SVGEGT. Between the trimmed V and J ends, which lost 2 bases and 0 bases, there was a span of 23 bases.